This TCR beta chain came from a study of blood T cells in healthy people across ages. Regarding the study as a whole: Diversity was higher, and naive CD4+ cells more numerous, in long-lived donors than in aged donors.

Trimming at V came to 5 bases and at J to 0 bases, leaving 11 bases not matched to a gene. CDR1 is SGHDT, CDR2 YYEEEE, per germline. The CDR3 contains 18 residues. PCR was performed a second time for about 7 to 12 cycles using a sample-barcoded 5' primer and a J-beta primer mix. A single record per CDR3 protein comes from TCRdb applying MiXCR to the 5' RACE reads. Among about a million distinct CDR3 sequences listed, around two fifths were seen once. This clonotype was counted only a few times. Antigen: not known. The source of this sequence is a man younger than 35 in good health. Sequenced input: blood. This chain links TRBV5-6 with TRBJ2-6, with 7 bases matching TRBD1. CDR3 sequence reads: CASSFRDSGPSGANVLTF. The CDR3 bases are TGTGCCAGCAGTTTCCGGGACAGCGGTCCCTCTGGGGCCAACGTCCTGACTTTC.